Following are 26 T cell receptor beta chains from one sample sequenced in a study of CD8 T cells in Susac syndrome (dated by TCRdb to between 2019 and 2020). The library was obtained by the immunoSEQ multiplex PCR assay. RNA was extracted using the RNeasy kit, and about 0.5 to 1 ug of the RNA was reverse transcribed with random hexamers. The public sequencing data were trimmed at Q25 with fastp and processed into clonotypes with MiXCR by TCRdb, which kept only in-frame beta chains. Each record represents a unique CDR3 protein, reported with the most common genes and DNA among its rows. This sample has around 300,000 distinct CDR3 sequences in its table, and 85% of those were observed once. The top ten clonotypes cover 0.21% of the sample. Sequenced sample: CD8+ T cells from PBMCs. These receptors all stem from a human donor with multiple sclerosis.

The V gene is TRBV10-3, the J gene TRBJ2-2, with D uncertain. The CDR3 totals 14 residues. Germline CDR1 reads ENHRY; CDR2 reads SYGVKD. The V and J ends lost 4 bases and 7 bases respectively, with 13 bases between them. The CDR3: CAISVQRRVGELFF. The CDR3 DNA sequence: TGTGCCATCAGTGTCCAAAGACGGGTCGGGGAGCTGTTTTTT.

The CDR3 is CASSLGVDREYEQYF. CDR3 bases: TGTGCCAGCAGCTTAGGGGTGGACAGGGAGTACGAGCAGTACTTC. This sequence joins TRBV7-6 and TRBJ2-7; TRBD1 agrees at 8 bases. The CDR3 totals 15 residues. V lost 1 base and J lost 4; bases outside the gene matches: 6. Germline V gene lookup returns CDR1 SGHVS and CDR2 FNYEAQ.

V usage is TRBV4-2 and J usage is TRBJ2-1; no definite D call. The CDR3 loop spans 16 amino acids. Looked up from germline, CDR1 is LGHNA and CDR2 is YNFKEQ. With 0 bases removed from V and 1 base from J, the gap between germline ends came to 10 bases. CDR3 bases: TGTGCCAGCAGCCAAGACTCAGCGAGGTCCTACAATGAGCAGTTCTTC. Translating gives CASSQDSARSYNEQFF.

CDR3 sequence reads: CAWRDRANTEAFF. The CDR3 DNA is TGTGCCTGGAGGGACAGGGCGAACACTGAAGCTTTCTTT. The V gene is TRBV30, the J gene TRBJ1-1; 8 bases line up with TRBD1. Germline lookup yields CDR1 GTSNPN and CDR2 SVGIG (reference sequence). The CDR3 spans 13 residues. V lost 3 bases and J lost 1; bases outside the gene matches: 1.

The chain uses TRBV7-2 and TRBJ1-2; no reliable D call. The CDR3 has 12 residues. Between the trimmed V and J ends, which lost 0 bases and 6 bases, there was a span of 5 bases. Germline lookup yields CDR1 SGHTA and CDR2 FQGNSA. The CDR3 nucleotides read TGTGCCAGCAGCTTAGCATTGGATGGCTACACCTTC. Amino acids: CASSLALDGYTF.

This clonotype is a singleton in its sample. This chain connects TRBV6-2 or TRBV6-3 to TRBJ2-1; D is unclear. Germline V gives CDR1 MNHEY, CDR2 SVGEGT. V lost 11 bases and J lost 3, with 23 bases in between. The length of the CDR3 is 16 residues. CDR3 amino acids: CALREFARFGYNEQFF. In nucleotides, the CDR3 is TGTGCCCTCAGAGAGTTTGCAAGGTTCGGCTACAATGAGCAGTTCTTC.

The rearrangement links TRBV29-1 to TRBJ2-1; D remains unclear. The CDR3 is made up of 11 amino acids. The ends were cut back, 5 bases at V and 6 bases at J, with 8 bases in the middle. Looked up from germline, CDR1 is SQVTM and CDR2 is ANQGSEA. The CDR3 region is CSVMSLNEQFF. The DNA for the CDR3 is TGCAGCGTTATGTCGCTCAATGAGCAGTTCTTC.

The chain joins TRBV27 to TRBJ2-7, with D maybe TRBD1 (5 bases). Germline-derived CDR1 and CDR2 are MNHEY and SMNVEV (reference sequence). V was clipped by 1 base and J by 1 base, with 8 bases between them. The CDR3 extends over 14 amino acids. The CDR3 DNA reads TGTGCCAGCAGTTTATGGGGCGGTTCCTACGAGCAGTACTTC. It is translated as CASSLWGGSYEQYF.

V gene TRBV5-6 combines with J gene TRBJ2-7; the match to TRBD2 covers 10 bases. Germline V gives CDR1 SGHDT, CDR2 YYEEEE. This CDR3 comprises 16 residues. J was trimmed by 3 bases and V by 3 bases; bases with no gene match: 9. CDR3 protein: CASSWVAGGLLYEQYF. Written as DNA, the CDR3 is TGTGCCAGCAGCTGGGTAGCGGGAGGTCTTCTCTACGAGCAGTACTTC.

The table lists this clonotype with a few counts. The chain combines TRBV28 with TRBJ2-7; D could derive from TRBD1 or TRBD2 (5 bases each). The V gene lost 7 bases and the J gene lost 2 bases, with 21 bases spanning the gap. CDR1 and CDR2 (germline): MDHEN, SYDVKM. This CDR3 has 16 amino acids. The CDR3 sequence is CASNIPWDPMTYEQYF. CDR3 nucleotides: TGTGCCAGCAACATACCTTGGGACCCTATGACCTACGAGCAGTACTTC. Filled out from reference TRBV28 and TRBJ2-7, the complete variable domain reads DVKVTQSSRYLVKRTGEKVFLECVQDMDHENMFWYRQDPGLGLRLIYFSYDVKMKEKGDIPEGYSVSREKKERFSLILESASTNQTSMYLCASNIPWDPMTYEQYFGPGTRLTVT.

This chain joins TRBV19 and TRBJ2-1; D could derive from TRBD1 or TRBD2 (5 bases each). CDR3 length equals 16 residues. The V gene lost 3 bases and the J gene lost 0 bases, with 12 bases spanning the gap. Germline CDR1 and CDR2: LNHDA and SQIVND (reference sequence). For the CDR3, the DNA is TGTGCCAGTAGTATGGGGGTGGCGAGCTCCTACAATGAGCAGTTCTTC. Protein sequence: CASSMGVASSYNEQFF.

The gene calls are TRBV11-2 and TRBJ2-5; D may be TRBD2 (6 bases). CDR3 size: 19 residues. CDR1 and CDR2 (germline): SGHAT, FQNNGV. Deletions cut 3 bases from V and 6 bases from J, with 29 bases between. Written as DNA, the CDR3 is TGTGCCAGCAGCTTCACTTACGGGGATCAATCGGGAGTGGGAAAGACCCAGTACTTC. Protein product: CASSFTYGDQSGVGKTQYF.

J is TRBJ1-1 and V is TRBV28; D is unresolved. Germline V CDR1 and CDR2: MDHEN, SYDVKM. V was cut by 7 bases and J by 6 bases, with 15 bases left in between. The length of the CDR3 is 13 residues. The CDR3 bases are TGTGCCAGCACCCTGAGTGTGTTGGCTGAAGCTTTCTTT. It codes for CASTLSVLAEAFF.

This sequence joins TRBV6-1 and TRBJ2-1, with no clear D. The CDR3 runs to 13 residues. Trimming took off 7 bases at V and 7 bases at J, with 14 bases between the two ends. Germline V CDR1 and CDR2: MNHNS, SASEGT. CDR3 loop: CASKEEGRNEQFF. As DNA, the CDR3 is TGTGCCAGCAAGGAAGAAGGGCGGAATGAGCAGTTCTTC.

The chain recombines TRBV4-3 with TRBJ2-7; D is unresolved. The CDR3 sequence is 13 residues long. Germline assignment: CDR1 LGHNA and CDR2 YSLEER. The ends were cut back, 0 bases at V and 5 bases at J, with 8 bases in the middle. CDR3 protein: CASSQELGNEQYF. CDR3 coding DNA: TGCGCCAGCAGCCAAGAGCTTGGGAACGAGCAGTACTTC.

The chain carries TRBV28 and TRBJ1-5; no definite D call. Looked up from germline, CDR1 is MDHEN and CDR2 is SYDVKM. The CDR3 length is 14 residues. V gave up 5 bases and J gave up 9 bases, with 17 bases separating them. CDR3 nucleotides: TGTGCCAGCAGTAGACTCACCGTCACGTCGCCCCAGCATTTT. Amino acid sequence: CASSRLTVTSPQHF.

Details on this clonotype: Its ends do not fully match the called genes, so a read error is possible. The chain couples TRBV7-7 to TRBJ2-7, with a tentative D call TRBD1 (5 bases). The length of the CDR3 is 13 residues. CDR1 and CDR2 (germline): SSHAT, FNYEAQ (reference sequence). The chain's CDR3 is CASSPGITYEQYF. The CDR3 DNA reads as TGTGCTAGCAGCCCAGGGATTACCTACGAGCAGTACTTC.

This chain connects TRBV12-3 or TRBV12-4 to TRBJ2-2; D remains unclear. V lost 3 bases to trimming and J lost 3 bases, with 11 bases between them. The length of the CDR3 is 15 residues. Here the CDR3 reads CASSFRDIDTGELFF. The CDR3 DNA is TGTGCCAGCAGTTTTAGAGACATAGACACCGGGGAGCTGTTTTTT.

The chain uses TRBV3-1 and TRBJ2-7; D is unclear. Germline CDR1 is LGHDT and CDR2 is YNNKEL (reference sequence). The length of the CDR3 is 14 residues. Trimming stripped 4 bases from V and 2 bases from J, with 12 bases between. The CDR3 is CASSPGRETYEQYF. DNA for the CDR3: TGTGCCAGCAGCCCAGGCAGAGAGACCTACGAGCAGTACTTC.

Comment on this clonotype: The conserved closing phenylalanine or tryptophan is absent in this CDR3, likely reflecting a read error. CDR3 in amino acids: CASGIRGYNEQFS. The DNA for the CDR3 is TGTGCCAGCGGTATCCGGGGCTACAATGAGCAGTTCTCC. V gene TRBV6-5 combines with J gene TRBJ2-1; TRBD2 might be the D (5 bases). V lost 8 bases and J lost 3, with 11 bases in between. CDR3 length: 13 residues. CDR1 is MNHEY, CDR2 SVGAGI, per germline.

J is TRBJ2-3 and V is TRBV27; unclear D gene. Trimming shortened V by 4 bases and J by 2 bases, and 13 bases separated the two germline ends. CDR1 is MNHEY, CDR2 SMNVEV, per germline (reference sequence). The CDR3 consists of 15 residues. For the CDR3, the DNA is TGTGCCAGCAGTTATTCAGGTTACCTCACAGATACGCAGTATTTT. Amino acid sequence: CASSYSGYLTDTQYF.

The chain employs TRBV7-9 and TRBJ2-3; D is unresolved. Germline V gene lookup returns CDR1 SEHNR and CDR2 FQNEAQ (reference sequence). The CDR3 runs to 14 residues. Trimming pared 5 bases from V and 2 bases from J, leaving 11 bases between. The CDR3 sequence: CASSEERYTDTQYF. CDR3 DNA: TGTGCCAGCAGCGAAGAGAGGTACACAGATACGCAGTATTTT.

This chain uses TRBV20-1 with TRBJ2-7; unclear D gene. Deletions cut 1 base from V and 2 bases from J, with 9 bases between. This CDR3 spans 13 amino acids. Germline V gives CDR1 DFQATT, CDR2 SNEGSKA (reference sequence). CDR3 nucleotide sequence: TGCAGTGCTAGAGTCCCGGAAACCTACGAGCAGTACTTC. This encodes CSARVPETYEQYF.

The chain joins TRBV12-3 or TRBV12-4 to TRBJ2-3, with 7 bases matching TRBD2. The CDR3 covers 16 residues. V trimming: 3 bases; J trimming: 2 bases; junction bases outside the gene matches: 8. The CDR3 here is CASSFYGGDYTDTQYF. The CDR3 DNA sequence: TGTGCCAGCAGTTTTTATGGCGGGGACTACACAGATACGCAGTATTTT.

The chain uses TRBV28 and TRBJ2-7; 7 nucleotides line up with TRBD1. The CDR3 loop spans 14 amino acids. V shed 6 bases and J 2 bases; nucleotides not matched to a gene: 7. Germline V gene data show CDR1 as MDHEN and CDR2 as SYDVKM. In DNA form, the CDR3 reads TGTGCCAGCAGCGAAGACAGGGCGGCCTACGAGCAGTACTTC. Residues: CASSEDRAAYEQYF.

The CDR3 bases are TGTGCCCTGGGGCAGTTGAACACTGAAGCTTTCTTT. The encoded protein is CALGQLNTEAFF. This chain connects TRBV7-9 to TRBJ1-1; tentatively, D is TRBD1 (5 bases). The CDR3 has 12 amino acids. Per the germline V gene, CDR1 is SEHNR and CDR2 is FQNEAQ (reference sequence). V was clipped by 11 bases and J by 0 bases, with 10 bases between them.